The clone carrying this T cell receptor (beta chain) was detected only once. The data were taken from a study of blood T cell repertoires in COVID-19. Overall study context: Sites in the United States, Italy and Spain provided acute and convalescent COVID-19 samples. Nucleic acid was either cDNA or gDNA, and it came from T cells, B-cell-depleted T cells, or PBMCs.

The CDR3 contains 12 residues. Germline V gene data show CDR1 as KGHDR and CDR2 as SFDVKD. The V end was cut by 8 bases, the J end by 0 bases, with 7 bases between. As originally analysed: Amplified reference gene primers provided the basis for estimating nucleated cell counts. Some clones are missing from TCRdb's copy, which holds only in-frame ones; the method was immunoSEQ multiplex PCR. D and trimming come from the DNA, and the V and J calls and clone size come from that table. Of some 120,000 clones listed, about 70% are singletons. The receptor was derived from a woman aged 70 to 79 with acute or convalescent COVID-19. The specimen sequenced was peripheral blood. The chain combines TRBV24-1 with TRBJ2-7; perhaps TRBD2 as D (5 bases). CDR3 sequence (DNA): TGTGCCACCACCGGGATCTCCTACGAGCAGTACTTC. Translating gives CATTGISYEQYF.